This T cell receptor (beta chain) originates from a study of shared clonotypes between healthy human individuals. Turning to the study itself: Plates per donor: three CD4 naive, three CD4 memory, two CD8 naive, one CD8 memory.

The method was immunoSEQ multiplex PCR; TCRdb's version includes in-frame clones alone and lacks a portion of them. The sample lists over a million clones; 95% to 99% were seen once. This CDR3 has 15 amino acids. Looked up from germline, CDR1 is SGHAT and CDR2 is FQNNGV. J lost 4 bases, V lost 7 bases, and 11 bases had no gene match. The clonotype comes from a man younger than 40 in good health. The V call is TRBV11-2, the J call TRBJ1-1, with 8 nucleotides matching TRBD1. The specimen was naive CD4+ T cells sorted from blood. Subset described: CD45RA+ positively selected. The CDR3, as DNA: TGTGCCAGCACCCTGGACAGGGCGAGAGGCACTGAAGCTTTCTTT. Translation gives CASTLDRARGTEAFF.